This T cell receptor (beta chain) originates from a study of shared clonotypes between healthy human individuals. Study results and limitations: Represented diversity, genetic and exposure-history alike, was limited by few donors.

The naive CD8 population came from CD45RO-negative cells selected for CCR7, without terminally differentiated effector memory CD45RA+ cells. The study enrolled healthy HIV-negative adults without recent acute infections or vaccinations as donors. The CDR3 runs to 13 residues. Trimming took 6 bases from V and 2 from J, leaving 11 bases between them. Germline V lookup: CDR1 MNHEY, CDR2 SVGAGI. The data were produced by immunoSEQ multiplex PCR, yet TCRdb's version contains in-frame clones alone and is incomplete. The sample shows about 870,000 clones, around 92% of them seen only once. This clone has more than one count but fewer than ten. Its antigen is unknown.

The TCR sequence derives from a man aged 30 to 45 in good health. This chain links TRBV6-5 with TRBJ2-7, with D perhaps TRBD1 or TRBD2 (5 bases each). The source material was naive CD8+ T cells sorted from blood. CDR3 sequence reads: CASRSGTTYEQYF. CDR3 in DNA: TGTGCCAGCAGATCCGGGACCACCTACGAGCAGTACTTC.